The sample holds a few counts of the clone carrying this T cell receptor (beta chain). The TCRbeta library incorporated unique molecular identifiers. TCRdb independently ran MiXCR on the PCR reads; one entry per CDR3 protein. This sample has some 75,000 distinct CDR3 sequences, with about 7% found just once. These data originate in a study of T-cell reconstitution after alpha-beta-depleted transplantation in children. Sequenced here: PBMCs from the stem cell graft donor, sampled from the stem cell graft. The TCR sequence derives from a human donor who donated a stem cell graft to a child with acute lymphoblastic leukemia.

CDR3 loop: CSVEAAYEQYF. As DNA, the CDR3 is TGCAGCGTTGAGGCAGCCTACGAGCAGTACTTC. V and J are TRBV29-1 and TRBJ2-7; D is unclear. The CDR3 consists of 11 residues. The V and J ends lost 3 bases and 2 bases respectively, with 5 bases between them. Per germline, CDR1 SQVTM and CDR2 ANQGSEA.